The present T cell receptor beta chain was sequenced within a study of Ad26.COV2.S vaccination and SARS-CoV-2 variants. Germline V gene data show CDR1 as SGHDT and CDR2 as YYEEEE. Trimming took 0 bases from V and 5 from J, leaving 12 bases between them. The CDR3 extends over 14 amino acids. Treatment given: around 19 received Ad26.COV2.S at low or high dose, single or two shots; 5 received placebo; per-sample allocation not given. Following the first vaccine or placebo injection, samples were taken on day 63. The protocol was immunoSEQ multiplex PCR, while the TCRdb copy is restricted to in-frame clones and leaves out a portion. The sample lists hundreds of thousands of clones, 75% to 90% occurring once.

This clonotype was sampled from a person between 18 and 60 years old who received the Ad26.COV2.S COVID-19 vaccine or a placebo. The chain carries TRBV5-6 and TRBJ2-7; D remains unclear. The material was peripheral blood, obtained in a trial of Ad26.COV2.S vaccine versus placebo. This CDR3 reads CASSLGILGHEQYV. CDR3 in DNA: TGTGCCAGCAGCTTGGGTATATTGGGCCACGAGCAGTACGTC.